This TCR beta chain was identified during a study of memory CD4+ T cells and cytomegalovirus serostatus. This CDR3 has 11 amino acids. V was clipped by 0 bases and J by 9 bases, with 4 bases between them. CDR1 and CDR2 (germline): SGHTS, YDEGEE. Repertoires were generated with immunoSEQ multiplex PCR, while TCRdb's copy carries only in-frame clones and drops some. Among about 59,000 clones listed, 80% to 90% were seen once. Single viable CD3+CD4+CD8-CD45RO+ cells were sorted as the memory CD4+ T cells. The sequence derives from an adult in good health and CMV-seronegative. Sequencing was carried out using memory CD4+ T cells from blood. V usage is TRBV5-8 and J usage is TRBJ2-1; D is uncertain. CDR3 nucleotide sequence: TGTGCCAGCAGCTTGGTTGCTGAGCAGTTCTTC. It translates to CASSLVAEQFF. Using reference TRBV5-8 and TRBJ2-1 for the parts outside the CDR3, the full variable domain is EAGVTQSPTHLIKTRGQQATLRCSPISGHTSVYWYQQALGLGLQFLLWYDEGEERNRGNFPPRFSGRQFPNYSSELNVNALELEDSALYLCASSLVAEQFFGPGTRLTVL.